This paragraph covers one T cell receptor (beta chain) sequence. As yet, its antigen is unknown. Generated by immunoSEQ multiplex PCR, the TCRdb table keeps only in-frame clones and is missing some. The table shows about 2.2 million clones, with about 92% occurring only once. The CDR3 covers 17 residues. V dropped 5 bases and J dropped 2; count of bases not matched to a gene: 14. Germline V gene sequence: CDR1 SGHAT, CDR2 FQNNGV. The sample originates from a study of shared clonotypes between healthy human individuals. The naive CD8 population came from CD45RO-negative cells selected for CCR7, without terminally differentiated effector memory CD45RA+ cells. Findings of the study overall: Tissue TCR repertoires likely differ from these blood-only repertoires. Sorted-subset samples were not fully sequenced, rarefaction indicated. The represented genetic and exposure-history diversity was limited by the small number of donors.

This receptor was taken from a man aged 18-30 years in good health. Some clones in this sample may be carry-over from other donors' samples. The chain recombines TRBV11-2 with TRBJ2-5; 7 nucleotides agree with TRBD1. The sample consisted of naive CD8+ T cells from PBMCs. The CDR3 coding sequence is TGTGCCAGCAGCCTGAACCTACAGGGGCCCCTTCAAGAGACCCAGTACTTC. Translating it yields CASSLNLQGPLQETQYF.